This T cell receptor (beta chain) originates from a study of technical replicates of blood from several donors. Some clones are missing from TCRdb's copy, which holds only in-frame ones; the method was immunoSEQ multiplex PCR. This sample carries some 64,000 clones, roughly 97% of them seen once, and the ten largest clones take approximately 0.18%. CDR3 length: 12 residues. Between the trimmed V and J ends, which lost 8 bases and 0 bases, there was a span of 10 bases. Per the germline V gene, CDR1 is GTSNPN and CDR2 is SVGIG (reference sequence). Sequenced: T cells isolated from PBMCs. This TCR derives from a human donor in good health. The chain combines TRBV30 with TRBJ1-1, with TRBD1 as a possible D gene (5 bases). The CDR3 bases are TGTGCCGCTCGACAGTTGAACACTGAAGCTTTCTTT. Encoded protein: CAARQLNTEAFF.